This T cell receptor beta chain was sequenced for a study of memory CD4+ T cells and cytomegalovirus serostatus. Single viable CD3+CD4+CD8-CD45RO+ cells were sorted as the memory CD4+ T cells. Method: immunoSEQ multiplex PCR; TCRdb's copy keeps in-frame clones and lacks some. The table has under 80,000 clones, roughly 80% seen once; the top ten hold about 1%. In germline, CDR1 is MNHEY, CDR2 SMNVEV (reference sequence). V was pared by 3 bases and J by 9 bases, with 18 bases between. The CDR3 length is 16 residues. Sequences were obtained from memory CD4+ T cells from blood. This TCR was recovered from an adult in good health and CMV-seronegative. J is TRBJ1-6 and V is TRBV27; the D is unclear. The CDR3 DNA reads TGTGCCAGCAGTTTCGCCAGACTGGGAAGAAGTTCACCCCTCCACTTT. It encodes CASSFARLGRSSPLHF.